The clone carrying this TCR beta chain has just a few counts. The data originate from a study of human T cells and chemical hapten exposure. The time point: patch test 1, 2 weeks after DPC sensitization. Treatment: therapeutic diphenylcyclopropenone sensitization with weekly scalp DPC. Phlebotomy was performed prior to application of every patch test. The germline CDR1 and CDR2 sequences are DFQATT and SNEGSKA (reference sequence). The trim removed 6 bases at V and 3 bases at J, leaving 11 bases unmatched. The CDR3 spans 15 residues. TCRdb re-analysed the RACE reads in MiXCR, keeping a single row per CDR3 protein. The sample includes approximately 350,000 distinct CDR3 sequences, under 9% of them seen just once.

The TCR sequence derives from a young woman with alopecia areata. Some clones in this sample may be carry-over from other donors' samples. The gene calls are TRBV20-1 and TRBJ1-5, with TRBD1 matching over 7 bases. Sample: whole blood, taken in connection with sensitization to the hapten diphenylcyclopropenone (DPC). The CDR3 nucleotides are TGCAGTGCCTCCTCAGGGGGGCCGCTCAATCAGCCCCAGCATTTT. It encodes CSASSGGPLNQPQHF.